The 29 T cell receptor beta chains below come from one sample, sequenced in a study of beta chain features in type 1 diabetes. Study-level findings and limits: TCRB CDR3s were moderately but significantly shorter in Type 1 diabetes patients in all four CD4+ subsets.

Antigen specificity for these receptors is unknown. Of the isolated RNA, all was reverse transcribed, and so the sequenced material was expressed TCRB transcripts. TCRdb's copy holds only in-frame clones and misses some; the assay was immunoSEQ multiplex PCR. This table has 600,000 to 700,000 clones, around 12% appearing once. Specimen: naive CD4+ T cells from blood. These receptors were obtained from a man aged 25-40 years with type 1 diabetes.

The rearrangement joins TRBV7-2 to TRBJ2-5; D possibly corresponds to TRBD1 (5 bases). Trimming stripped 11 bases from V and 1 base from J, with 8 bases between. The CDR3 consists of 11 residues. Germline V gives CDR1 SGHTA, CDR2 FQGNSA. The CDR3: CAGATQETQYF. CDR3 DNA: TGTGCCGGGGCTACCCAAGAGACCCAGTACTTC.

Turning to this clone: A read error may account for a junction end that differs from germline. The gene calls are TRBV28 and TRBJ2-7; a possible D gene is TRBD1 (5 bases). This CDR3 has 16 amino acids. Germline CDR1 reads MDHEN; CDR2 reads SYDVKM. The CDR3 is CASSLWGSQGSYEQYF. The CDR3 bases are TGTGCCAGCAGTCTATGGGGCAGTCAAGGCTCCTACGAGCAGTACTTC. Based on the CDR3 plus reference TRBV28 and TRBJ2-7, the full variable domain is DVKVTQSSRYLVKRTGEKVFLECVQDMDHENMFWYRQDPGLGLRLIYFSYDVKMKEKGDIPEGYSVSREKKERFSLILESASTNQTSMYLCASSLWGSQGSYEQYFGPGTRLTVT.

CDR3 amino acids: CASSPRDYNEQFF. In DNA form, the CDR3 reads TGTGCCAGCAGCCCCCGGGATTACAATGAGCAGTTCTTC. The chain joins TRBV7-9 to TRBJ2-1, with D perhaps TRBD2 (5 bases). Germline V gene data show CDR1 as SEHNR and CDR2 as FQNEAQ (reference sequence). This CDR3 spans 13 amino acids. V was cut by 5 bases and J by 4 bases, with 9 bases left in between.

Only a few counts were recorded for this clone. This chain links TRBV6-5 with TRBJ2-5; D possibly corresponds to TRBD1 (5 bases). Trimming took 3 bases from V and 5 from J, leaving 13 bases between them. Germline CDR1 and CDR2: MNHEY and SVGAGI. There are 14 residues in the CDR3. Written as DNA, the CDR3 is TGTGCCAGCAGTTATCCCAGGGTAGGGGAGACCCAGTACTTC. It codes for CASSYPRVGETQYF.

This clone appeared a few times. The J gene is TRBJ2-7, the V gene TRBV12-5; no definite D call. CDR1 is LGHNT and CDR2 is FRNRAP in the germline V gene. The V and J ends lost 4 bases and 0 bases respectively, with 7 bases between them. This CDR3 is 13 amino acids long. CDR3 sequence: CASGSWSSYEQYF. CDR3 bases: TGTGCTAGTGGTTCCTGGAGCTCCTACGAGCAGTACTTC.

This clone showed up just a few times. CDR3 sequence: CASSPPGPNYGYTF. CDR3 bases: TGTGCCAGCAGCCCCCCAGGACCGAACTATGGCTACACCTTC. The rearrangement joins TRBV7-2 to TRBJ1-2, with D hard to call. Germline V gene data show CDR1 as SGHTA and CDR2 as FQGNSA. V was shortened by 5 bases and J by 2 bases, with 12 bases between the two germline ends. CDR3 size: 14 residues.

This chain connects TRBV5-5 to TRBJ2-7; D remains unclear. CDR1 and CDR2 from the germline V gene are SGHKS and YYEKEE (reference sequence). V was shortened by 3 bases and J by 0 bases, with 10 bases between the two germline ends. This CDR3 has 14 residues. CDR3 coding DNA: TGTGCCAGCAGCTGGGAATGGGACTCCTACGAGCAGTACTTC. Protein product: CASSWEWDSYEQYF.

The chain links TRBV6-6 to TRBJ1-5; weak D call: TRBD1 (6 bases). Trimming took off 1 base at V and 0 bases at J, with 7 bases between the two ends. Germline V gene sequence: CDR1 MNHNY, CDR2 SVGAGI (reference sequence). CDR3 size: 15 residues. CDR3 sequence: CASSYYRDSNQPQHF. The CDR3 bases are TGTGCCAGCAGTTACTACAGGGATAGCAATCAGCCCCAGCATTTT.

This clone was observed a handful of times. This chain connects TRBV11-3 to TRBJ2-1, with unresolved D. The CDR3 totals 15 residues. Trimming took off 2 bases at V and 8 bases at J, with 16 bases between the two ends. Germline V gene lookup returns CDR1 SGHNT and CDR2 YENEEA. CDR3 sequence: CASSLSPRRKDEQFF. The CDR3 bases are TGTGCCAGCAGCTTATCCCCCAGGAGAAAGGATGAGCAGTTCTTC.

The CDR3: CASSMTSGSYNEQFF. CDR3 nucleotides: TGTGCCAGTAGTATGACTAGCGGTTCCTACAATGAGCAGTTCTTC. The chain combines TRBV19 with TRBJ2-1, with TRBD2 identical over 9 bases. CDR1 is LNHDA and CDR2 is SQIVND in the germline V gene (reference sequence). Unmatched junction bases numbered 1, after V lost 3 bases and J lost 1 base. The CDR3 length is 15 residues. Full variable domain (missing parts from reference TRBV19 and TRBJ2-1): DGGITQSPKYLFRKEGQNVTLSCEQNLNHDAMYWYRQDPGQGLRLIYYSQIVNDFQKGDIAEGYSVSREKKESFPLTVTSAQKNPTAFYLCASSMTSGSYNEQFFGPGTRLTVL.

This clone was detected a few times. The chain carries TRBV19 and TRBJ1-5; TRBD1 matches at 10 bases. CDR3 length: 16 amino acids. V lost 5 bases to trimming and J lost 4 bases; unmatched junction nucleotides: 8. CDR1 and CDR2 from the germline V gene are LNHDA and SQIVND (reference sequence). CDR3 loop: CASSPPRQGANQPQHF. DNA for the CDR3: TGTGCCAGTAGTCCGCCACGACAGGGGGCTAATCAGCCCCAGCATTTT. Variable domain in full (rest from reference TRBV19 and TRBJ1-5): DGGITQSPKYLFRKEGQNVTLSCEQNLNHDAMYWYRQDPGQGLRLIYYSQIVNDFQKGDIAEGYSVSREKKESFPLTVTSAQKNPTAFYLCASSPPRQGANQPQHFGDGTRLSIL.

The chain combines TRBV4-1 with TRBJ2-6, with D perhaps TRBD2 (6 bases). The CDR3 runs 18 residues. CDR1 and CDR2 (germline): MGHRA, YSYEKL. V was trimmed by 7 bases and J by 2 bases, leaving 21 bases between them. The CDR3 DNA is TGCGCCAGCAACTCGGCTTACGGGGGAGGTCCTGGGGCCAACGTCCTGACTTTC. Protein product: CASNSAYGGGPGANVLTF.

This clone was observed a few times. Other nucleotide sequences in the sample specify the same CDR3. This chain connects TRBV7-8 to TRBJ2-1, with a weak D call TRBD1 (6 bases). This CDR3 spans 14 amino acids. V was trimmed by 3 bases and J by 1 base, leaving 7 bases between them. CDR1 SGHVS and CDR2 FQNEAQ come from the germline V gene. CDR3 sequence reads: CASSLRGSYNEQFF. As DNA, the CDR3 is TGTGCCAGCAGCTTGAGGGGGTCCTACAATGAGCAGTTCTTC. The full variable domain, rest sourced from reference TRBV7-8 and TRBJ2-1, is GAGVSQSPRYKVAKRGQDVALRCDPISGHVSLFWYQQALGQGPEFLTYFQNEAQLDKSGLPSDRFFAERPEGSVSTLKIQRTQQEDSAVYLCASSLRGSYNEQFFGPGTRLTVL.

The chain uses TRBV7-8 and TRBJ1-1; D is undetermined. The V end lost 0 bases, the J end lost 6 bases, and 8 bases lay between the germline ends. The CDR3 is 13 residues long. CDR1 and CDR2 (germline): SGHVS, FQNEAQ. Here the CDR3 reads CASSLAHGAEAFF. The CDR3 bases are TGTGCCAGCAGCTTAGCTCATGGGGCTGAAGCTTTCTTT.

This clone was seen only a few times. The CDR3 sequence is CASSSVIRQGRTNEKLFF. CDR3 DNA sequence: TGCGCCAGCAGCTCTGTTATCCGACAGGGGCGGACTAATGAAAAACTGTTTTTT. This chain connects TRBV5-1 to TRBJ1-4; 8 bases are a match to TRBD1. V dropped 3 bases and J dropped 2; count of bases not matched to a gene: 12. The CDR3 totals 18 residues. Germline CDR1 SGHRS, CDR2 YFSETQ.

The rearrangement joins TRBV7-2 to TRBJ2-7; tentative D call: TRBD2 (5 bases). V shed 7 bases and J shed 2 bases, with 15 bases lying between them. This CDR3 comprises 14 residues. CDR1 is SGHTA and CDR2 is FQGNSA in the germline V gene. The CDR3 DNA is TGTGCCAGCACCAATGCGGGCAGAGCCTACGAGCAGTACTTC. Protein sequence: CASTNAGRAYEQYF.

This clone came up a few times. This chain links TRBV7-2 with TRBJ2-3; no clear D. The V gene's germline CDR1 is SGHTA and CDR2 FQGNSA. This CDR3 region has 17 residues. V lost 1 base to trimming and J lost 0 bases, with 14 bases between them. CDR3 coding DNA: TGTGCCAGCAGCTTAGGATACGGGTTGTCGAGCACAGATACGCAGTATTTT. This translates into CASSLGYGLSSTDTQYF. The entire variable domain, with the rest obtained from reference TRBV7-2 and TRBJ2-3, is as follows: GAGVSQSPSNKVTEKGKDVELRCDPISGHTALYWYRQSLGQGLEFLIYFQGNSAPDKSGLPSDRFSAERTGGSVSTLTIQRTQQEDSAVYLCASSLGYGLSSTDTQYFGPGTRLTVL.

This clone was observed a few times. The chain combines TRBV19 with TRBJ2-7; weak D call: TRBD2 (6 bases). Trimming cost V 5 bases and J 6 bases, with 14 bases left between them. The germline CDR1 and CDR2 sequences are LNHDA and SQIVND (reference sequence). This CDR3 is 13 amino acids long. Written as DNA, the CDR3 is TGTGCCAGTAGTCAAACTGGACTACGCGAGCAGTACTTC. Its protein product is CASSQTGLREQYF.

This clone turned up a few times. The V gene is TRBV5-8, the J gene TRBJ1-5, with unresolved D. V was pared by 4 bases and J by 4 bases, with 15 bases between. This CDR3 region has 15 residues. The germline gives CDR1 SGHTS, CDR2 YDEGEE. The chain's CDR3 is CASSRRAEINQPQHF. CDR3 sequence (DNA): TGTGCCAGCAGCCGCAGAGCAGAAATTAATCAGCCCCAGCATTTT.

This clone turned up a few times. Possible read error: a much larger clone is one base away. This rearrangement joins TRBV4-2 to TRBJ2-6; D uncertain. The ends were cut back, 6 bases at V and 0 bases at J, with 3 bases in the middle. CDR3 length: 13 residues. Germline V gene data show CDR1 as LGHNA and CDR2 as YNFKEQ. The CDR3 nucleotides are TGTGCCAGCAGGGCCTCTGGGGCCAACGTCCTGACTTTC. Protein: CASRASGANVLTF.

With respect to this clone: The sample contains more than one DNA sequence encoding this CDR3. V is TRBV7-9 and J is TRBJ2-5; D may be TRBD1 or TRBD2 (5 bases each). CDR1 and CDR2 from the germline V gene are SEHNR and FQNEAQ (reference sequence). The CDR3 runs 13 residues. Trimming stripped 1 base from V and 4 bases from J, with 7 bases between. The CDR3 region has the DNA TGTGCCAGCAGCTTAGACGGGACAGAGACCCAGTACTTC. Its protein is CASSLDGTETQYF.

The chain carries TRBV29-1 and TRBJ2-6; D remains unclear. The CDR3 contains 15 residues. V shed 6 bases and J shed 0 bases, with 12 bases lying between them. The germline V gene has CDR1 SQVTM and CDR2 ANQGSEA. Here the CDR3 DNA reads TGCAGCGTAACGCATTTCAGCTCTGGGGCCAACGTCCTGACTTTC. Protein product: CSVTHFSSGANVLTF.

This chain connects TRBV29-1 to TRBJ2-7; D not resolved. Trimming removed 5 bases at V and 6 bases at J, with 11 bases between. In germline, CDR1 is SQVTM, CDR2 ANQGSEA. This CDR3 is 11 amino acids long. The CDR3 reads CSVTSNVEQYF. The CDR3 nucleotides are TGCAGCGTTACCTCGAATGTCGAGCAGTACTTC.

The sample holds a few counts of this clone. V is TRBV10-3 and J is TRBJ1-6, with 7 bases that match TRBD1. This CDR3 has 14 amino acids. Germline values: CDR1 ENHRY, CDR2 SYGVKD. V gave up 3 bases and J gave up 8 bases; unmatched junction bases: 4. The chain's CDR3 is CAISDRQGDSPLHF. DNA for the CDR3: TGTGCCATCAGTGACAGACAGGGCGATTCACCCCTCCACTTT.

There are a few counts of this clone. The rearrangement links TRBV5-1 to TRBJ2-3; D might be TRBD1 or TRBD2, each matching 5 bases. Germline V gives CDR1 SGHRS, CDR2 YFSETQ. Trimming shortened V by 1 base and J by 2 bases, and 11 bases separated the two germline ends. This CDR3 is 15 amino acids long. In DNA form, the CDR3 reads TGCGCCAGCAGCTTGCTGGGGGATCCCACAGATACGCAGTATTTT. Translation: CASSLLGDPTDTQYF.

The chain uses TRBV29-1 and TRBJ2-7, with 7 bases matching TRBD1. With V trimmed by 2 bases and J by 1 base, 2 bases remained unmatched. Germline V CDR1 and CDR2: SQVTM, ANQGSEA. The CDR3 is 13 amino acids. DNA for the CDR3: TGCAGCGTTGAAAGGGACAGTTCCTACGAGCAGTACTTC. Translating it yields CSVERDSSYEQYF.

In its sample, this clone was seen a few times. V and J are TRBV5-4 and TRBJ2-6; unclear D gene. V lost 2 bases, J lost 0 bases, and 3 bases lay in between. The CDR3 contains 14 residues. Per germline, CDR1 SGHNT and CDR2 YYREEE (reference sequence). The CDR3 protein is CASSFGSGANVLTF. The CDR3 bases are TGTGCCAGCAGCTTTGGCTCTGGGGCCAACGTCCTGACTTTC.

In this sample, this clone turned up a few times. The V call is TRBV2, the J call TRBJ2-5, with 7 bases matching TRBD1. This CDR3 is 14 amino acids long. V lost 6 bases to trimming and J lost 5 bases; unmatched junction nucleotides: 9. The germline CDR1 and CDR2 sequences are SNHLY and FYNNEI. The CDR3 reads CASRTGTVEETQYF. CDR3 in DNA: TGTGCCAGCAGAACCGGGACAGTGGAGGAGACCCAGTACTTC.

This clone was observed a few times. The chain is built from TRBV25-1 and TRBJ1-1, with D hard to call. The CDR3 has 14 amino acids. The germline V gene encodes CDR1 MGHDK and CDR2 SYGVNS. V was shortened by 1 base and J by 5 bases, with 11 bases between the two germline ends. CDR3 DNA sequence: TGTGCCAGCAGTGAATTTGGGCGGGCGACTGAAGCTTTCTTT. Translation gives CASSEFGRATEAFF.